This TCR beta chain was documented in a study of PD-1 blockade in classical Hodgkin lymphoma. On the study more broadly: Each patient was given nivolumab 3 mg/kg through a vein every 2 weeks.

Repertoires were generated with immunoSEQ multiplex PCR, while TCRdb's copy carries only in-frame clones and drops some. The table lists around 40,000 clones, 70% to 80% of them singletons, with approximately 9.8% in the top ten. This clone has a handful of counts. Its antigen is unidentified. The time point denotes: cycle 4 day 1 (C4D1), after more than five weeks of nivolumab. Each and every patient relapsed after autologous stem cell transplantation, and patients got differing brentuximab vedotin exposure. Regarding the study as a whole: Lower baseline TCR diversity marked trial partial responders and progressors. It was CD4+ TCR diversity, not CD8+, that rose significantly by C4D1.

CDR3 length: 14 amino acids. Germline CDR1 PRHDT, CDR2 FYEKMQ (reference sequence). Trimming pared 5 bases from V and 4 bases from J, leaving 14 bases between. This sequence originates from a human donor with classical Hodgkin lymphoma. The starting material was peripheral blood mononuclear cells (PBMCs), obtained before the fourth cycle of nivolumab. The chain carries TRBV13 and TRBJ1-2; possibly TRBD1 for D (6 bases). CDR3 in DNA: TGTGCCAGCAGCAGCCGGACAGTGACCTATGGCTACACCTTC. Translation: CASSSRTVTYGYTF.